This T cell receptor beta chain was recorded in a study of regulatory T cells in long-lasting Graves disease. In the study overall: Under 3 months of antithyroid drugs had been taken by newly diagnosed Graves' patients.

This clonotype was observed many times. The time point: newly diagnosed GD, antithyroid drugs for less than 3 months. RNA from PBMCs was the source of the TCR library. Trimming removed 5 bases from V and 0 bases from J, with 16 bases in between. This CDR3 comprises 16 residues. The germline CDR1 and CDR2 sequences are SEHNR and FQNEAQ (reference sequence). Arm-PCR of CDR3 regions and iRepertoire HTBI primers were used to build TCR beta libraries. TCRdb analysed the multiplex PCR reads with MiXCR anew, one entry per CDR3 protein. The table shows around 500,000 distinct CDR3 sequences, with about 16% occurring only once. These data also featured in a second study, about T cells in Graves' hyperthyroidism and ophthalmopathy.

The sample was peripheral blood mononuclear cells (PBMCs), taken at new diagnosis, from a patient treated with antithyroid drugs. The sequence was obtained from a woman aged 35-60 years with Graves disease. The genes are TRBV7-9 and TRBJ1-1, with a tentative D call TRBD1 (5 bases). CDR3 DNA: TGTGCCAGCAGCGCCAAACGGGGCAACATGAACACTGAAGCTTTCTTT. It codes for CASSAKRGNMNTEAFF.